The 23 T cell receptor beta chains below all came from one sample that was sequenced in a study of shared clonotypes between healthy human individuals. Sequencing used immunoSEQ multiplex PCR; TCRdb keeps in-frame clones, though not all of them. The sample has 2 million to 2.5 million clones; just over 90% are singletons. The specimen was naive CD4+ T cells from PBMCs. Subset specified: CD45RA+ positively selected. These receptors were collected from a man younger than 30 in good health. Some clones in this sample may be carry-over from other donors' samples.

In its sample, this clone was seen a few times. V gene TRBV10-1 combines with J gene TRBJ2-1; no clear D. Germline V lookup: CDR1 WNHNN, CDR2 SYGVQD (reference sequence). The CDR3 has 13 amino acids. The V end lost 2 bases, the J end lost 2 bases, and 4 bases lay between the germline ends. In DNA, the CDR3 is TGCGCCAGCAGTGAGAAGGCCTACAATGAGCAGTTCTTC. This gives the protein CASSEKAYNEQFF.

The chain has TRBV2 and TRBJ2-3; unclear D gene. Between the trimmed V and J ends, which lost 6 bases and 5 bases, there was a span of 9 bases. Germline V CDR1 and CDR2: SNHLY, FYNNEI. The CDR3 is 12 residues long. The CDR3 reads CASRERGDTQYF. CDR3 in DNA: TGTGCCAGCAGAGAACGCGGAGATACGCAGTATTTT.

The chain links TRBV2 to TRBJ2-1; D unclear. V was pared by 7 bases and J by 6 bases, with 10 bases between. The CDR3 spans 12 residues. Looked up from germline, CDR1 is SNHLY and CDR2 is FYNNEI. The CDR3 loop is CASILVSNEQFF. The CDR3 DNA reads TGTGCCAGCATTCTAGTGTCCAATGAGCAGTTCTTC.

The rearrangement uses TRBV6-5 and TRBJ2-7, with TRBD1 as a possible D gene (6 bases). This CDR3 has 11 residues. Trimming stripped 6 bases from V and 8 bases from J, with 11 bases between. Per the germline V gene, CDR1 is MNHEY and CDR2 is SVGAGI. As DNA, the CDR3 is TGTGCCAGCAGCCTACGGGACAAGCAGTACTTC. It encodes CASSLRDKQYF.

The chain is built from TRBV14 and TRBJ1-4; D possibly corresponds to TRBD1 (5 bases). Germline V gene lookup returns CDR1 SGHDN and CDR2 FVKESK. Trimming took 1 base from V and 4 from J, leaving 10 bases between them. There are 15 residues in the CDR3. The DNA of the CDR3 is TGTGCCAGCAGCCAAGTGGGGGGACTTAATGAAAAACTGTTTTTT. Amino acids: CASSQVGGLNEKLFF.

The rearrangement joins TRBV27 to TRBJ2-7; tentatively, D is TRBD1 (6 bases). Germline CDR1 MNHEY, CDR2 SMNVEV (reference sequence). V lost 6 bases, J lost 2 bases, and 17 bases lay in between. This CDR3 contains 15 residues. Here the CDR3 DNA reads TGTGCCAGCAGGGTCCGCAGGGGTGGGCCCTACGAGCAGTACTTC. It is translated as CASRVRRGGPYEQYF.

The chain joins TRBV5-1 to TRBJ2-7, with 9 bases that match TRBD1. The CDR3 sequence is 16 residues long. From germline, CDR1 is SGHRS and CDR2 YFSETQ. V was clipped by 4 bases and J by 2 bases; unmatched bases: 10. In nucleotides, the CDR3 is TGCGCCAGCAGCACGAACCCCGGGACAGGGACCTACGAGCAGTACTTC. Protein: CASSTNPGTGTYEQYF.

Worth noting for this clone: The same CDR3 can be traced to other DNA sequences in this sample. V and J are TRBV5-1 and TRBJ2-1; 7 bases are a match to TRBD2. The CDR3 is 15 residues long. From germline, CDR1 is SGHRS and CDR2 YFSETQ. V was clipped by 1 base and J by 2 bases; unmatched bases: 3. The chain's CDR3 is CASSLSSGTYNEQFF. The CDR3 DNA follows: TGCGCCAGCAGCTTGTCGAGCGGGACCTACAATGAGCAGTTCTTC.

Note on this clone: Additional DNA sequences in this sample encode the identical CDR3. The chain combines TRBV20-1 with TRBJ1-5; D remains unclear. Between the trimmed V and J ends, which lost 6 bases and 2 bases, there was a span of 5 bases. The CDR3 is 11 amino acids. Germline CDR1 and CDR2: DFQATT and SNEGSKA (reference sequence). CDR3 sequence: CSAQGNQPQHF. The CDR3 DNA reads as TGCAGTGCCCAAGGCAATCAGCCCCAGCATTTT.

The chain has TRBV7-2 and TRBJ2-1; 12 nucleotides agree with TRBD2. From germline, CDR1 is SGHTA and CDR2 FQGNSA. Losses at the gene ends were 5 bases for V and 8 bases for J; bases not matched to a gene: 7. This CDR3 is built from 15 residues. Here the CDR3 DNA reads TGTGCCAGCAGCCAAGGACTAGCGGGAATCGATGAGCAGTTCTTC. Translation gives CASSQGLAGIDEQFF.

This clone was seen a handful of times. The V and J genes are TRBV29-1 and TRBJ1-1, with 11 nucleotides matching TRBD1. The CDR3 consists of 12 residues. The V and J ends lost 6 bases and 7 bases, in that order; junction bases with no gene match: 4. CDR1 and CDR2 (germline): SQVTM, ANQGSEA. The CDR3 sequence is CSVDRGRVEAFF. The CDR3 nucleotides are TGCAGCGTGGACAGGGGGCGCGTTGAAGCTTTCTTT.

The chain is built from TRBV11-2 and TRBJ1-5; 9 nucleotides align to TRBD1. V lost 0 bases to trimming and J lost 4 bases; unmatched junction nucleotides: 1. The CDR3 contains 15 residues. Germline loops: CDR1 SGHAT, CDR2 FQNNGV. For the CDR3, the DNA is TGTGCCAGCAGCTTAGACGGGACAGGGAATCAGCCCCAGCATTTT. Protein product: CASSLDGTGNQPQHF.

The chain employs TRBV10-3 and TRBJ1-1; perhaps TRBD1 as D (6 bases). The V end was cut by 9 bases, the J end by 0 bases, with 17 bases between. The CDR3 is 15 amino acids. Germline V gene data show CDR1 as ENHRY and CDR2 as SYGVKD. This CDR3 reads CAMPGQVPMNTEAFF. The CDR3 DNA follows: TGTGCCATGCCGGGACAAGTACCGATGAACACTGAAGCTTTCTTT.

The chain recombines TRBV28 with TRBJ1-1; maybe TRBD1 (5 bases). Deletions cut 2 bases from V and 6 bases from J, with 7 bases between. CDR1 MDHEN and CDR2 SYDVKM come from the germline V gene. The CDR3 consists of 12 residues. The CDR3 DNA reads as TGTGCCAGCAGTTTACGGGACCCTGAAGCTTTCTTT. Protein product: CASSLRDPEAFF.

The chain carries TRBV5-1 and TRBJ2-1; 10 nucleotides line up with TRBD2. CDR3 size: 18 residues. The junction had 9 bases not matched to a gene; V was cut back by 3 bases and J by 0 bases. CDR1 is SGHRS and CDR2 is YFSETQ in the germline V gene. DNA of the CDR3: TGCGCCAGCAGCTCCATAGGGCTAGCGGGAGACTCCTACAATGAGCAGTTCTTC. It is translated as CASSSIGLAGDSYNEQFF.

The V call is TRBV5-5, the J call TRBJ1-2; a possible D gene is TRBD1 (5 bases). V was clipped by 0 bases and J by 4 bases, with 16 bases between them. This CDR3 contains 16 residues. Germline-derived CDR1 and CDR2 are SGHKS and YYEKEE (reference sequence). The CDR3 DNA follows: TGTGCCAGCAGCTTGGGGGACGGACTCCTTTCCTATGGCTACACCTTC. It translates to CASSLGDGLLSYGYTF. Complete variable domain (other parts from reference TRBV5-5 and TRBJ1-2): DAGVTQSPTHLIKTRGQQVTLRCSPISGHKSVSWYQQVLGQGPQFIFQYYEKEERGRGNFPDRFSARQFPNYSSELNVNALLLGDSALYLCASSLGDGLLSYGYTFGSGTRLTVV.

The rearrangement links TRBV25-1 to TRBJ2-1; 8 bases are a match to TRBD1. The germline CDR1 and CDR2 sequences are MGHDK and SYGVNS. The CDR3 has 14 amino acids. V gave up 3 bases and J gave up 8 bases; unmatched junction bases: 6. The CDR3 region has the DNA TGTGCCAGCAGTGACGGACAGGGCTGGGATGAGCAGTTCTTC. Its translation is CASSDGQGWDEQFF.

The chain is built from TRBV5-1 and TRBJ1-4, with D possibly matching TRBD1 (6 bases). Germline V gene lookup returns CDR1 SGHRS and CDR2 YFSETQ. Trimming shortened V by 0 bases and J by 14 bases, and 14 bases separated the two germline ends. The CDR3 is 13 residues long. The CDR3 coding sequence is TGCGCCAGCAGCTTGGCGGAGGGACATCTGCTGTTTTTT. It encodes CASSLAEGHLLFF.

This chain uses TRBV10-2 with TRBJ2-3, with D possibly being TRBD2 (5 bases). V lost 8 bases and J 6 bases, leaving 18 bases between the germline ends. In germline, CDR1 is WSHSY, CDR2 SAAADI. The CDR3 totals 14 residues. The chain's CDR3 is CASDGLGDVDTQYF. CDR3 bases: TGCGCCAGCGACGGACTGGGCGATGTGGATACGCAGTATTTT.

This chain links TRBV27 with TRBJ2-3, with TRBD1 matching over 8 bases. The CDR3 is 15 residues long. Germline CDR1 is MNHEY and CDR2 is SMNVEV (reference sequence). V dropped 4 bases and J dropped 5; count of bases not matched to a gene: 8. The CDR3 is CASSSGTGFRDTQYF. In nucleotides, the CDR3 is TGTGCCAGCAGTTCTGGGACAGGTTTCCGAGATACGCAGTATTTT.

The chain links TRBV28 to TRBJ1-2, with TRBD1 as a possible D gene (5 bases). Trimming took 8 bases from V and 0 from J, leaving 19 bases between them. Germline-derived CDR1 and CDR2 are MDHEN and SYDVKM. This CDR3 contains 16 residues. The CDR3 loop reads CASGTGTTSANYGYTF. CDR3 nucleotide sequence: TGTGCCAGCGGAACAGGTACGACGTCAGCTAACTATGGCTACACCTTC.

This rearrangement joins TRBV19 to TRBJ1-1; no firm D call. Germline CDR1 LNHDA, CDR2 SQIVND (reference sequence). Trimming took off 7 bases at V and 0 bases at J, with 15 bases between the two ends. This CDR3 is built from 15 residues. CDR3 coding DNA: TGTGCCAGTACCCTGAGCGGGGTGATGAACACTGAAGCTTTCTTT. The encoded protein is CASTLSGVMNTEAFF.

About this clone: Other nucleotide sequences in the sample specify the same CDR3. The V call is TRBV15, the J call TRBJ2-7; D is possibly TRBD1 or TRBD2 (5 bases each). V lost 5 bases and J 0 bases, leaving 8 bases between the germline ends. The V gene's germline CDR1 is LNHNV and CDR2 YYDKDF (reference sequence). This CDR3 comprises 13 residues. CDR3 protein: CATSRGDSYEQYF. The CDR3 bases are TGTGCCACCAGCCGAGGGGACTCCTACGAGCAGTACTTC.